This note documents a single T cell receptor beta chain sequence. Its antigen remains unidentified. V lost 4 bases and J 3 bases, leaving 16 bases between the germline ends. In germline, CDR1 is LGHNA, CDR2 YNFKEQ. The CDR3 covers 15 residues. Several immunoSEQ plates held equal portions of the genomic DNA taken from each subset. Sequencing used immunoSEQ multiplex PCR; TCRdb keeps in-frame clones, though not all of them. The profile shows 2 million to 2.5 million clones, 85% to 95% of them singletons. This sample was taken from a study of shared clonotypes between healthy human individuals. Notes on the study in general: The study generally estimated greater richness for naive than memory subsets. With a handful of donors compared, approximately 5% of naive CD4 clonotypes were shared.

Within Nashville, Tennessee resided all donors, each a Caucasian adult. The V call is TRBV4-2, the J call TRBJ2-7; D may be TRBD2 (7 bases). The sample comprised naive CD4+ T cells sorted from blood. Subset here: CD45RA+ positively selected. The clonotype was recovered from a man younger than 35 in good health. CDR3 bases: TGTGCCAGCAGCCCCGGGGGGCAGGCTGACTACGAGCAGTACTTC. It translates to CASSPGGQADYEQYF.